The entry that follows covers one TCR beta chain sequence. Its target is not known. One end of the junction varies from germline; a read error may be responsible. This record comes from a study of T cell clones after liver transplantation. Study information: TCRbeta sequencing after a pre-transplant mixed lymphocyte reaction identified graft-donor-reactive clones, later tracked in post-transplant blood.

The CDR3 spans 11 residues. The V gene's germline CDR1 is MNHNS and CDR2 SASEGT. Findings and limits, study-wide: Small, mixed patient groups and varying post-transplant times limit these conclusions. Migration into the graft, not deletion, may explain lost graft donor-reactive T cells.

TCRdb's table, derived via immunoSEQ multiplex PCR, lists solely in-frame clones and lacks some. This sample yields roughly 100,000 clones, of which around 86% are seen a single time; about 0.89% belongs to the top ten. The rearrangement uses TRBV6-1 and TRBJ2-7; D perhaps matches TRBD1 (6 bases). This material consisted of CD4+ T cells from blood, taken before liver transplant. This clonotype was sampled from a human donor who received a liver transplant. As DNA, the CDR3 is TGTGCCAGCAGTCGGAACCGGGACATCGAATTC. Its translation is CASSRNRDIEF.